The text below deals with one T cell receptor (beta chain). V lost 4 bases, J lost 1 base, and 18 bases lay in between. Germline CDR1 is SGHRS and CDR2 is YFSETQ. This CDR3 has 16 amino acids. This sample is part of a study of T cell changes during pregnancy in multiple sclerosis. The repertoire was sequenced with immunoSEQ multiplex PCR; TCRdb's copy has only in-frame clones and lacks some. The data show 57,000 or so clones, approximately 91% seen once. The genes are TRBV5-1 and TRBJ2-7; D might be TRBD2 (7 bases). The sequence derives from a female donor with multiple sclerosis, enrolled in a pregnancy study. The specimen comprised peripheral blood, sampled in the second trimester of pregnancy. The CDR3 DNA reads TGCGCCAGCAGCCCACTGGGGGGGCGCGTATCCTACGAGCAGTACTTC. Protein sequence: CASSPLGGRVSYEQYF.